These T cell receptor beta chains were read from a single sample in a study of T cell repertoires in cytomegalovirus infection. MiXCR, applied by TCRdb to the reads, yields one record per CDR3 protein. The table shows about 530,000 distinct CDR3 sequences, with less than 30% occurring only once. The sequencing sample was made of PBMCs. These TCRs come from a human donor in good health (CMV status not recorded). Some clones in this sample may be carry-over from other donors' samples. CDR3s include the opening cysteine and the closing phenylalanine or tryptophan. The D gene is left open where the match is weak. Not all rows give a size; the values are once, few, many and, for expanded clones, a class.

V gene,clone size,J gene,D gene,CDR3 DNA,CDR3 protein
TRBV20-1,few,TRBJ2-7,NA,TGCAGTGCTAGAAAACGCGGATACTCCTACGAGCAGTACTTC,CSARKRGYSYEQYF
TRBV7-9,NA,TRBJ1-1,NA,TGTGCCAGCAGCTCCCCCGGCGGGAATGTGGCGAACACTGAAGCTTTCTTT,CASSSPGGNVANTEAFF
TRBV7-9,NA,TRBJ2-1,TRBD1,TGTGCCAGCAGCTTTTACCGGGGACAGGACAATGAGCAGTTCTTC,CASSFYRGQDNEQFF
TRBV7-8,few,TRBJ2-1,NA,TGTGCCAGCAGCTTAGTAGCTACGCTTAATCCTTACAATGAGCAGTTCTTC,CASSLVATLNPYNEQFF
TRBV6-8,NA,TRBJ2-7,NA,TGTGCCAGCATGGACTACTCCTACGAGCAGTACTTC,CASMDYSYEQYF
TRBV7-2,many,TRBJ2-3,NA,TGTGCCAGCAGCACCACAGGGTGGGCGCAGTATTTT,CASSTTGWAQYF
TRBV6-1,NA,TRBJ2-3,TRBD2,TGTGCCAGCAGTTACCCGGGACTAGCTGCTCCGGGGCCAGATACGCAGTATTTT,CASSYPGLAAPGPDTQYF
TRBV12-3/TRBV12-4,few,TRBJ2-3,NA,TGTGCCAGCAGTTTTGGGCTAGCCCCAGATACGCAGTATTTT,CASSFGLAPDTQYF
TRBV7-9,few,TRBJ1-4,NA,TGTGCCAGCAGCCTTGGCACTGGGGCTCACGAAAAACTGTTTTTT,CASSLGTGAHEKLFF
TRBV7-9,many,TRBJ1-2,NA,TGTGCCAGCAGCTCCCGCAGACAGGAAATTTATGGCTACACCTTC,CASSSRRQEIYGYTF
TRBV4-1,few,TRBJ2-7,TRBD1,TGCGCCAGCAGCCAGCCACAGGGGATCGGCTACGAGCAGTACTTC,CASSQPQGIGYEQYF
TRBV19,NA,TRBJ1-1,NA,TGTGCCAGTAGCCCTGCAGGAGTAATGAACACTGAAGCTTTCTTT,CASSPAGVMNTEAFF
TRBV7-6,many,TRBJ2-2,NA,TGTGCCAGCAGCATCGGACACACCGGGGAGCTGTTTTTT,CASSIGHTGELFF
TRBV6-2/TRBV6-3,NA,TRBJ1-1,NA,TGTGCCAGCAGTTTTTTTCAGGGTAACGCTGAAGCTTTCTTT,CASSFFQGNAEAFF
TRBV10-3,NA,TRBJ2-2,NA,TGTGCCATCAGTTCTGAAAAGACTTTCATCGGGGAGCTGTTTTTT,CAISSEKTFIGELFF
TRBV5-8,NA,TRBJ1-2,NA,TGTGCCAGCAGCTTCGGAGTCTTGGCGGTGGAAGACTATGGCTACACCTTC,CASSFGVLAVEDYGYTF
TRBV18,NA,TRBJ1-1,NA,TGTGCCAGCTCACCGACGACAGCGACGAACACTGAAGCTTTCTTT,CASSPTTATNTEAFF
TRBV12-3/TRBV12-4,NA,TRBJ1-6,NA,TGTGCCAGCAGTTTGGGAGGGACTGCTTCACCCCTCCACTTT,CASSLGGTASPLHF
TRBV2,few,TRBJ2-3,NA,TGTGCCAGCAGTGTCGTGCAGGGAGGAGATACGCAGTATTTT,CASSVVQGGDTQYF
TRBV11-1,few,TRBJ1-1,NA,TGTGCCAGCTCGACTGAGACTGAAGCTTTCTTT,CASSTETEAFF
TRBV6-2/TRBV6-3,few,TRBJ2-1,TRBD2,TGTGCCAGCAATTTAGCGGGAGGCGGGAACAATGAGCAGTTCTTC,CASNLAGGGNNEQFF
TRBV7-9,NA,TRBJ2-1,NA,TGTGCCAGCAGCTTAGGCGAGAGGCAGTACAATGAGCAGTTCTTC,CASSLGERQYNEQFF
TRBV7-2,many,TRBJ1-5,NA,TGTGCCAGCAGCCTTGGCGGGACCGGCTGGCATCAGCCCCAGCATTTT,CASSLGGTGWHQPQHF
TRBV6-2/TRBV6-3,NA,TRBJ1-1,NA,TGTGCCAGCAGTTACCCCACCTCGTGGGGGCTAACTGAAGCTTTCTTT,CASSYPTSWGLTEAFF
TRBV19,NA,TRBJ2-7,TRBD2,TGTGCCAGTAGCGCGGGGGGGCGGGGGACCTACGAGCAGTACTTC,CASSAGGRGTYEQYF
TRBV7-2,many,TRBJ1-5,NA,TGTGCCAGCAGCTTAGACAGTGGGGGCAATCAGCCCCAGCATTTT,CASSLDSGGNQPQHF
TRBV4-3,NA,TRBJ2-6,NA,TGCGCCAGCAGCCAAGAGGTGAACAGGCGGGTCCCTGGGGCCAACGTCCTGACTTTC,CASSQEVNRRVPGANVLTF
TRBV19,NA,TRBJ1-2,NA,TGTGCCAGTAGTATTTCGGGCCGAAAGGTCTATGGCTACACCTTC,CASSISGRKVYGYTF
TRBV7-9,NA,TRBJ1-2,TRBD1,TGTGCCAGCAGCCTTCAACAGGGGGCGAGCGGCTACACCTTC,CASSLQQGASGYTF
TRBV19,NA,TRBJ2-1,TRBD2,TGTGCCAGTAGTATAGTGGCACTAGCGGGAGCCTACAATGAGCAGTTCTTC,CASSIVALAGAYNEQFF
TRBV7-2,many,TRBJ2-7,TRBD2,TGTGCCAGCAGCTTAGCGGGACTAGCGAGCTACGAGCAGTACTTC,CASSLAGLASYEQYF
TRBV19,NA,TRBJ2-1,NA,TGTGCCAGTAGAGAAGATGGTTCCGATGAGCAGTTCTTC,CASREDGSDEQFF
TRBV7-8,few,TRBJ2-1,TRBD2,TGTGCCAGCAGCTTAGCAGTCCCGGGACTAGCGGGAACCTTCTCATTCTTC,CASSLAVPGLAGTFSFF
TRBV7-9,few,TRBJ1-1,NA,TGTGCCAGCAGCTTTCGACGACTAACAAATATGAACACTGAAGCTTTCTTT,CASSFRRLTNMNTEAFF
TRBV11-3,few,TRBJ2-2,TRBD2,TGTGCCAGCAGCTTATACGGCGGGAGGGCTACCGGGGAGCTGTTTTTT,CASSLYGGRATGELFF
TRBV6-1,NA,TRBJ2-7,NA,TGTGCCAGCACTAAGGAGGCCGGGATATACGAGCAGTACTTC,CASTKEAGIYEQYF
TRBV28,NA,TRBJ1-1,NA,TGTGCCAGCAGTCGTCCGGACGTTCCTGGGGGAGCTTTCTTT,CASSRPDVPGGAFF
TRBV7-9,few,TRBJ2-2,NA,TGTGCCAGCAGCTATACAGGGAACACCGGGGAGCTGTTTTTT,CASSYTGNTGELFF
TRBV14,few,TRBJ2-5,TRBD2,TGTGCCAGCAGCCAAGCCCAAGCGGGAGAAGGGGTGACCCAGTACTTC,CASSQAQAGEGVTQYF
TRBV7-3,NA,TRBJ2-3,TRBD2,TGTGCCAGCAGTTCCAATCCGGGACTACCCACAGATACGCAGTATTTT,CASSSNPGLPTDTQYF
TRBV20-1,few,TRBJ1-5,TRBD1,TGCAGTGCTACCGGACAGGTTGGACAGCCCCAGCATTTT,CSATGQVGQPQHF
TRBV7-2,many,TRBJ2-5,NA,TGTGCCAGCAGCGCCAGCAGCTTGGAGACCCAGTACTTC,CASSASSLETQYF
TRBV7-8,few,TRBJ2-3,NA,TGTGCCAGCAGCCCGAACGAGGCAGCGCGCACAGATACGCAGTATTTT,CASSPNEAARTDTQYF
TRBV6-5,many,TRBJ2-1,TRBD2,TGTGCCAGCAGTTACTCACGGACTAGCCGCAGCTCCTACAATGAGCAGTTCTTC,CASSYSRTSRSSYNEQFF